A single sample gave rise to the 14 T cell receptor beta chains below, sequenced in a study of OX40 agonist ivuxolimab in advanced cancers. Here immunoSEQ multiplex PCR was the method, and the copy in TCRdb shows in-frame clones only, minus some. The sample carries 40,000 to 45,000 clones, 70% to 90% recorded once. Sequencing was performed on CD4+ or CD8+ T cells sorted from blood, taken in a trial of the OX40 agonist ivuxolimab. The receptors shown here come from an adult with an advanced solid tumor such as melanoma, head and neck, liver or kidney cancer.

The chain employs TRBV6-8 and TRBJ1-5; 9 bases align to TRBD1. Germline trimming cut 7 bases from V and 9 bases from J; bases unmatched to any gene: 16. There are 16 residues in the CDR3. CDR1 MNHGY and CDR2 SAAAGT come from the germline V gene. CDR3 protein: CASTVPADRGFLPQHF. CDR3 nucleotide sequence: TGTGCCAGCACCGTCCCCGCGGACAGGGGATTTCTGCCCCAGCATTTT.

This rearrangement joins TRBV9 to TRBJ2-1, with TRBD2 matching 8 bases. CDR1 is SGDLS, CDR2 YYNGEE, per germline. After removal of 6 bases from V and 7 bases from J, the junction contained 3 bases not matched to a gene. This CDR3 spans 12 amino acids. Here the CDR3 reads CASTGGGNEQFF. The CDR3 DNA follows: TGTGCCAGCACTGGCGGGGGGAATGAGCAGTTCTTC.

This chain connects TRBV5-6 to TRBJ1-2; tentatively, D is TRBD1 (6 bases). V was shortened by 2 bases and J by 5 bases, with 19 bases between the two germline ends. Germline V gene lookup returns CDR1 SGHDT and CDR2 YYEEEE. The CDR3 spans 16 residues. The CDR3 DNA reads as TGTGCCAGCAGCTTTGCGGGGGCCGAAATGGGGTATGGCTACACCTTC. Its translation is CASSFAGAEMGYGYTF.

The CDR3, as DNA: TGTGCCAGCAGCTTAGTCGGAATCCCTCTCGACAATGGCTACACCTTC. Encoded protein: CASSLVGIPLDNGYTF. J is TRBJ1-2 and V is TRBV7-9; D unresolved. Germline assignment: CDR1 SEHNR and CDR2 FQNEAQ (reference sequence). This CDR3 spans 16 amino acids. The V end was cut by 1 base, the J end by 6 bases, with 18 bases between.

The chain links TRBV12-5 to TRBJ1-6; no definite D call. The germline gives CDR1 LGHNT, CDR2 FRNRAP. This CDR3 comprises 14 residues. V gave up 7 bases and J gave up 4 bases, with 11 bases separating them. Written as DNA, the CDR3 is TGTGCTAGTGCAACAGCAAGATATAATTCACCCCTCCACTTT. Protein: CASATARYNSPLHF.

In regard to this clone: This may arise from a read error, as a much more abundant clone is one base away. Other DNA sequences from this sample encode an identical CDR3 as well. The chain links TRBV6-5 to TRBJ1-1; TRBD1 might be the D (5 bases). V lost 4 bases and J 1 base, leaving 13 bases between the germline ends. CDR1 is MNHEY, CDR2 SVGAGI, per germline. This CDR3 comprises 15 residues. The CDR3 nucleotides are TGTGCCAGCAGTTTATCCGGGACGGGGAACACTGAAGCTTTCTTT. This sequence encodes CASSLSGTGNTEAFF.

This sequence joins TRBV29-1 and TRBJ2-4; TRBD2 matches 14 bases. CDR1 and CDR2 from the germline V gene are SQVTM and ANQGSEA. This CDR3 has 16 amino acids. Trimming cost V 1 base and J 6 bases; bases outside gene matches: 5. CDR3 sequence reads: CSVEGPTSGRGNIQYF. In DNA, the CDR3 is TGCAGCGTTGAAGGCCCGACTAGCGGGAGGGGAAACATTCAGTACTTC.

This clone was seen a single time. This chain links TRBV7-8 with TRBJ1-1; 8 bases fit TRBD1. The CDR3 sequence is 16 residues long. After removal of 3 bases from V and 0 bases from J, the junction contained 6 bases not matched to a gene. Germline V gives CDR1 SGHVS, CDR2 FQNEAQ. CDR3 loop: CASSLEGQGMNTEAFF. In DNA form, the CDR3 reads TGTGCCAGCAGCTTGGAAGGACAGGGAATGAACACTGAAGCTTTCTTT.

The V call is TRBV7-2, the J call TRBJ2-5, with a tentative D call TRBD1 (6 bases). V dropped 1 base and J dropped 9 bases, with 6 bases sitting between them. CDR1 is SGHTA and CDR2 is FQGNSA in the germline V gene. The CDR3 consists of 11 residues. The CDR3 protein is CASSLEGAQYF. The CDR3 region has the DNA TGTGCCAGCAGCTTAGAGGGGGCCCAGTACTTC.

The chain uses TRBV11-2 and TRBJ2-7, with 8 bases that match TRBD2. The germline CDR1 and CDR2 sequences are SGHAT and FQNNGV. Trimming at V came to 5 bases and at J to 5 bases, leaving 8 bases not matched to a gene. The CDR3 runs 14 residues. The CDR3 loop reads CASSPPSGSDEQYF. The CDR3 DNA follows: TGTGCCAGCAGCCCCCCGAGCGGGAGTGACGAGCAGTACTTC.

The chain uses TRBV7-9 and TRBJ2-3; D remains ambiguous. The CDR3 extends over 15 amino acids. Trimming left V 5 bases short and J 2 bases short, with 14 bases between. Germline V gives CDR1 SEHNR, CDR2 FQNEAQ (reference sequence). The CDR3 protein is CASSPRVLVTDTQYF. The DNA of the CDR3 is TGTGCCAGCAGCCCTCGGGTCCTGGTCACAGATACGCAGTATTTT. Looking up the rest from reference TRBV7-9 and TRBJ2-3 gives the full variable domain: DTGVSQNPRHKITKRGQNVTFRCDPISEHNRLYWYRQTLGQGPEFLTYFQNEAQLEKSRLLSDRFSAERPKGSFSTLEIQRTEQGDSAMYLCASSPRVLVTDTQYFGPGTRLTVL.

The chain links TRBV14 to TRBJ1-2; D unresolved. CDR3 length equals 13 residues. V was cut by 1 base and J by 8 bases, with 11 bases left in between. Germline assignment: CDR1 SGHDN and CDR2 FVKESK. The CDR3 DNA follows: TGTGCCAGCAGCCAAGGCACCCCTTGGGGCTACACCTTC. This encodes CASSQGTPWGYTF.

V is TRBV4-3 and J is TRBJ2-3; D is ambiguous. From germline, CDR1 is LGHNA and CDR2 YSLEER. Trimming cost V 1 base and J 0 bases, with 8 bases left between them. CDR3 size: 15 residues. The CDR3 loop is CASSQAQFSTDTQYF. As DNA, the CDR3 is TGCGCCAGCAGCCAAGCGCAGTTCAGCACAGATACGCAGTATTTT.

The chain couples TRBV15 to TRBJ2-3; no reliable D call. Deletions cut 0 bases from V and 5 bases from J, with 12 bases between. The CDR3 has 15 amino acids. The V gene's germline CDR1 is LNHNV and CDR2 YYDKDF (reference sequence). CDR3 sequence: CATSRDGTWEDTQYF. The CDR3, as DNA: TGTGCCACCAGCAGAGACGGAACCTGGGAAGATACGCAGTATTTT.